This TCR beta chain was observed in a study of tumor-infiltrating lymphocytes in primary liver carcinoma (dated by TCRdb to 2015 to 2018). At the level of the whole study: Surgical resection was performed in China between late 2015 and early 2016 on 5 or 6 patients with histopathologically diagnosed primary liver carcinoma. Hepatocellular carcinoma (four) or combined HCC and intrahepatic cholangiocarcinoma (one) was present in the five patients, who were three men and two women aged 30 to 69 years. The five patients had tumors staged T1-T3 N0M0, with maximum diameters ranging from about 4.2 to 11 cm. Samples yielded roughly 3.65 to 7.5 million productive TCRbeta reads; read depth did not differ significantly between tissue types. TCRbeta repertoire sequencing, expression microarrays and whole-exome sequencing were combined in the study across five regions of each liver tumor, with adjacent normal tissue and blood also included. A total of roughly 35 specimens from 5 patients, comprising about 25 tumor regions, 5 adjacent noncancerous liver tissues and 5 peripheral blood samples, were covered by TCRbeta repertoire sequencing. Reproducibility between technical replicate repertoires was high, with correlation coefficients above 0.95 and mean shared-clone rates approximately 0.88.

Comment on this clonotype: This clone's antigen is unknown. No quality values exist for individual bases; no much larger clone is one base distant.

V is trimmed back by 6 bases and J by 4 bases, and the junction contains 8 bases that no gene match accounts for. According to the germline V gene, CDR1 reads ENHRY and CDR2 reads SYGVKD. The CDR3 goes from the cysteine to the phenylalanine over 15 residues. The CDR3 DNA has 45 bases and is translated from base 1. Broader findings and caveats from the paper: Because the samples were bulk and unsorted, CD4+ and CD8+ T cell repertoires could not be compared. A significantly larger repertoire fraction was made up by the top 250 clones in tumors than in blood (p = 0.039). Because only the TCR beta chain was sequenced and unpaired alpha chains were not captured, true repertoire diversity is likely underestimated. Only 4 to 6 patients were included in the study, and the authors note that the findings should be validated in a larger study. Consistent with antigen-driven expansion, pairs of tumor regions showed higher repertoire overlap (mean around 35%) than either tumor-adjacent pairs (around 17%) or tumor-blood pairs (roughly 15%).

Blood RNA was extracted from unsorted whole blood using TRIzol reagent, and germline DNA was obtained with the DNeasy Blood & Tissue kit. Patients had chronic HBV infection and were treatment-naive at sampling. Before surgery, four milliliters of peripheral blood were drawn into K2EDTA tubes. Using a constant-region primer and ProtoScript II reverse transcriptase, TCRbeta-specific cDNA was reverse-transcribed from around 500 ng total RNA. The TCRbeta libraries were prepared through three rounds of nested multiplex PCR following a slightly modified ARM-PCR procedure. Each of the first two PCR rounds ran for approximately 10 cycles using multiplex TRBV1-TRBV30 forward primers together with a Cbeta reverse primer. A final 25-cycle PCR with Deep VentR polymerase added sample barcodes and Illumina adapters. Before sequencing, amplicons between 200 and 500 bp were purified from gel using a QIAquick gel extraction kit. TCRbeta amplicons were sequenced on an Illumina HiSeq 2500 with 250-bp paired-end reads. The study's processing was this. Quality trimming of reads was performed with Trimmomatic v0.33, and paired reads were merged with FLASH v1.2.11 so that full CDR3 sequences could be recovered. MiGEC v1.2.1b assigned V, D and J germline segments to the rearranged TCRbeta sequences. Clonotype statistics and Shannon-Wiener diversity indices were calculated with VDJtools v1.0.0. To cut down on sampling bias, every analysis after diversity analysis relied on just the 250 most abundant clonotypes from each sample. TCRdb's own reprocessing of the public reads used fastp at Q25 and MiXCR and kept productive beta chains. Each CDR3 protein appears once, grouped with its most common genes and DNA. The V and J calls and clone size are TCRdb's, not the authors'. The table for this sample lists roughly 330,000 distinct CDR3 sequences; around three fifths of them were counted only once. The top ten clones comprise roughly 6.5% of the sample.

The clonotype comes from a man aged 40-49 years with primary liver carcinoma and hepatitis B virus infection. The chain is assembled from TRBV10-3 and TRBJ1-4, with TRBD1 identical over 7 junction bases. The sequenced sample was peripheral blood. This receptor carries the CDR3 CAIRPGTAINEKLFF. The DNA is TGTGCCATCAGGCCCGGGACAGCCATTAATGAAAAACTGTTTTTT.